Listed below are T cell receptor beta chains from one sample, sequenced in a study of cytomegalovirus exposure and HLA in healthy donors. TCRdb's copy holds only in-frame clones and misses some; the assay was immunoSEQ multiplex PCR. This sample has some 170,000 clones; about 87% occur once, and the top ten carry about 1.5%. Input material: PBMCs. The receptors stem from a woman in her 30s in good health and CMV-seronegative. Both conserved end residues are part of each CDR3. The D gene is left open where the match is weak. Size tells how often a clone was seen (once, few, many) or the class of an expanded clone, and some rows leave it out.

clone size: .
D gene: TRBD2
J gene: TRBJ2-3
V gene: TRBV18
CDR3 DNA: TGTGCCAGCTCACCACTGAGCGGGGGCGGCGCAGATACGCAGTATTTT
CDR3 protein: CASSPLSGGGADTQYF

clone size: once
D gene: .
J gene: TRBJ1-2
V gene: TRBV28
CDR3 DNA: TGTGCCAGCAGTTTATTACAGGGAGGCTACACCTTC
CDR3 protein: CASSLLQGGYTF

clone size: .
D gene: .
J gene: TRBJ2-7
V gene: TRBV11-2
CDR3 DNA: TGTGCCAGCAGCACAAACAGGGCGCTAGGCTACGAGCAGTACTTC
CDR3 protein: CASSTNRALGYEQYF

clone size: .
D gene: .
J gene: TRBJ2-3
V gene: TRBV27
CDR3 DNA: TGTGCCAGCAGTTTAGCGGGGATAAACACAGATACGCAGTATTTT
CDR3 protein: CASSLAGINTDTQYF

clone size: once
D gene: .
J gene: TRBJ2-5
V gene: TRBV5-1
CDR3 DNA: TGCGCCAGCAGGGGTACAGCAGGGCAAGAGACCCAGTACTTC
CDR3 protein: CASRGTAGQETQYF

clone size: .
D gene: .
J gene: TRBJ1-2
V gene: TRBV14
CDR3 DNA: TGTGCCAGCAGCCAAGATGTTATGGCAGGACTCAATTATGGCTACACCTTC
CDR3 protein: CASSQDVMAGLNYGYTF

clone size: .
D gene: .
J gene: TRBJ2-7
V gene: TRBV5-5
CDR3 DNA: TGTGCCAGCAGCCCGTCCCCCGGGACACGGGCGTCGGGCGAGCAGTACTTC
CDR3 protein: CASSPSPGTRASGEQYF

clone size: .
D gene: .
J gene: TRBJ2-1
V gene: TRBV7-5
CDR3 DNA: TGTGTCAGAAGCTTAGCCAAATACAATGAGCAGTTCTTC
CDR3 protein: CVRSLAKYNEQFF

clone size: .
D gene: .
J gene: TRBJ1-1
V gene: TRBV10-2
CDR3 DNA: TGCGCCAGCATTAAAGACTCTCACACTGAAGCTTTCTTT
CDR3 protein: CASIKDSHTEAFF

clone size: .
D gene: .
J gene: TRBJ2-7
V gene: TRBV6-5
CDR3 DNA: TGTGCCAGCAGCAACCCCTTCGGCGAGCAGTACTTC
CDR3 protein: CASSNPFGEQYF

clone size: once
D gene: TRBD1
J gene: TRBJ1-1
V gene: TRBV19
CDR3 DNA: TGTGCCAGTGCGGGACAGTGGACCACTGAAGCTTTCTTT
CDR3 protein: CASAGQWTTEAFF

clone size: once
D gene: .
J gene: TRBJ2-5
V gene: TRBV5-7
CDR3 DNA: TGTGCCAGCAGCTTGGCCAGGACAGAAGAGACCCAGTACTTC
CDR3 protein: CASSLARTEETQYF

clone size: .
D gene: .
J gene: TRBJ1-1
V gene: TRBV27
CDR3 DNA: TGTGCCAGCAGCACATTTACAAGGGGAACGTACTTGAACACTGAAGCTTTCTTT
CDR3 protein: CASSTFTRGTYLNTEAFF

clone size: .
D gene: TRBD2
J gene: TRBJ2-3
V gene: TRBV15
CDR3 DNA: TGTGCCACCAGCAGGACTAGCGGGGGGGCTGATACGCAGTATTTT
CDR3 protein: CATSRTSGGADTQYF

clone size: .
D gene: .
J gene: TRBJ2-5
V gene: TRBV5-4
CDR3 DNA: TGTGCCAGCAGCCAAATCCAAGAGACCCAGTACTTC
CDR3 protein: CASSQIQETQYF

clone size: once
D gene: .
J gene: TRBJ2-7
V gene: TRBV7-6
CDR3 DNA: TGTGCCAGCACCTACAGAGCGGTGGGCTACGAGCAGTACTTC
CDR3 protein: CASTYRAVGYEQYF

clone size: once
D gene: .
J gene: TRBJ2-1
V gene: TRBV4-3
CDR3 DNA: TGCGCCAGCAGCCAAGATTGGAGTGAGCAGTTCTTC
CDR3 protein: CASSQDWSEQFF

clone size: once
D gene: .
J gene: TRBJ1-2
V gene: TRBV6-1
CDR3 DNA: TGTGCCAGCAGTGAAGGACTCGCGGGTGGCTACACCTTC
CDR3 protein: CASSEGLAGGYTF

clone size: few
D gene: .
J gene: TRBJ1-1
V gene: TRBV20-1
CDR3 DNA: TGCAGTGCTAGGCTTGAGACTGAAGCTTTCTTT
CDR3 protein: CSARLETEAFF

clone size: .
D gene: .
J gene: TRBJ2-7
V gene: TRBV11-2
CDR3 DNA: TGTGCCAGCAGCTTATTCCCCCCGCCAGACTACGAGCAGTACTTC
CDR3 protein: CASSLFPPPDYEQYF

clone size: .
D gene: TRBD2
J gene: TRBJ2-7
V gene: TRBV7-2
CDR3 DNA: TGTGCCAGCAGGCCAACTAGCGGGGGTTACGAGCAGTACTTC
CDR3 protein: CASRPTSGGYEQYF

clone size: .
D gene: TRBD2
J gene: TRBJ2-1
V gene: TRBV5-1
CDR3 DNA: TGCGCCAGCAGCTTACCACTAGCGGAAAACAATGAGCAGTTCTTC
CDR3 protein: CASSLPLAENNEQFF

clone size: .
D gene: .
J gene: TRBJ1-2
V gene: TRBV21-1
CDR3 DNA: TGTGCCACCCAAGGCTACACCTTC
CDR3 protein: CATQGYTF

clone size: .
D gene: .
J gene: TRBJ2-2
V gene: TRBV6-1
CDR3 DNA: TGTGCCAGCAGTGAGGGGGAGGCCGGGGAGCTGTTTTTT
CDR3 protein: CASSEGEAGELFF

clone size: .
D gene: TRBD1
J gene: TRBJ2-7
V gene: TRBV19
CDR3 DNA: TGTGCCAGTAGTATTACAGGGGGTTTTTACGAGCAGTACTTC
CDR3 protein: CASSITGGFYEQYF

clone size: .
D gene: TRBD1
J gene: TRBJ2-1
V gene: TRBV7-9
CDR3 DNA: TGTGCCAGCAGCCGACAGGGGTCCTACAATGAGCAGTTCTTC
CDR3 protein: CASSRQGSYNEQFF

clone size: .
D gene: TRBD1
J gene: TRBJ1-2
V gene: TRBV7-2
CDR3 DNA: TGTGCCAGCAGCCCAGCAGGGACAGGGTCTTCTGGCTACACCTTC
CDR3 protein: CASSPAGTGSSGYTF

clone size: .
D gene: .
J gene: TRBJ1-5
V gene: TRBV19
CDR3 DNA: TGTGCCAGTAGTACCGGACGGGAGTATAGCAATCAGCCCCAGCATTTT
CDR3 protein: CASSTGREYSNQPQHF

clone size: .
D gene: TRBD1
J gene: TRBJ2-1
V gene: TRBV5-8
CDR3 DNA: TGTGCCAGCAGCCACAGGACAGGGGACAATGAGCAGTTCTTC
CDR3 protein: CASSHRTGDNEQFF

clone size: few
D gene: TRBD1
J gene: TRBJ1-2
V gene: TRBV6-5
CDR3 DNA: TGTGCCAGCAGTCGCGGGGACAGGATCTATGGCTACACCTTC
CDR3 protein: CASSRGDRIYGYTF

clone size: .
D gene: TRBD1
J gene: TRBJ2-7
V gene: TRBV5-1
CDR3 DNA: TGCGCCAGCAGCTCGACAGGGCTTGCCTACGAGCAGTACTTC
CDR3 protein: CASSSTGLAYEQYF

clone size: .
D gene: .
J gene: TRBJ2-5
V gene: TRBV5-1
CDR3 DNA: TGCGCCAGCAGCTCTCGCTTTTTAGGGGCGAACTCTTCAAGAGAGACCCAGTACTTC
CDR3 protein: CASSSRFLGANSSRETQYF

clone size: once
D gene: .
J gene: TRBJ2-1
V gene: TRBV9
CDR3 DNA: TGTGCCAGCAGCGTAGCGACGGAGGTACTCAATGAGCAGTTCTTC
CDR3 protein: CASSVATEVLNEQFF

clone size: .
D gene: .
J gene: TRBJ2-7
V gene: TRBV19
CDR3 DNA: TGTGCCAGTAGTATAGCTCCTGGTAGATACGAGCAGTACTTC
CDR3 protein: CASSIAPGRYEQYF

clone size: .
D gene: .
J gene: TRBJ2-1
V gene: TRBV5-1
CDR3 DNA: TGCGCCAGCAGCCTGAGAGTCGGGGAGGTGTACAATGAGCAGTTCTTC
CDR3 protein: CASSLRVGEVYNEQFF

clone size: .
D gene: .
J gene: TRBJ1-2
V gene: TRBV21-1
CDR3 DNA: TGTGCCAGCAGCAAAAACCGGGACAAAGGAGGCTATGGCTACACCTTC
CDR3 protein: CASSKNRDKGGYGYTF

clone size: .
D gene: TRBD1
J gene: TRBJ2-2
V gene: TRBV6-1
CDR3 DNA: TGTGCCAGCAGTGAAGACCTAGGGGGCACGAACACCGGGGAGCTGTTTTTT
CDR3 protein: CASSEDLGGTNTGELFF

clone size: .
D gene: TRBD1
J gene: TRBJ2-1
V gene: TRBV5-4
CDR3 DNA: TGTGCCAGCAGCCTTCAACCAGGGGGACAGGGGTTTGGCAATGAGCAGTTCTTC
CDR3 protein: CASSLQPGGQGFGNEQFF

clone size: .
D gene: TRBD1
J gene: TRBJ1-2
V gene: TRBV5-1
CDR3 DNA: TGCGCCAGCAGCCCACAGGGGTGGAATGGCTACACCTTC
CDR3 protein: CASSPQGWNGYTF

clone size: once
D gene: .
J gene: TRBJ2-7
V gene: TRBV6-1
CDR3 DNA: TGTGCCAGCACTTGGGGACAAGTTTCGGCCTACGAGCAGTACTTC
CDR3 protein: CASTWGQVSAYEQYF

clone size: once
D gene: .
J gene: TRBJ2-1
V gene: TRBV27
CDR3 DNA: TGTGCCAGCAGTTTATCAGGACTCCCCAAGAGTGAGCAGTTCTTC
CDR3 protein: CASSLSGLPKSEQFF

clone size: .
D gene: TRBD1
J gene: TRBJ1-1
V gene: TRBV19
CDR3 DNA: TGTGCCAGTAGTATGGGACAGGGAGGAGGCACTGAAGCTTTCTTT
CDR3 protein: CASSMGQGGGTEAFF

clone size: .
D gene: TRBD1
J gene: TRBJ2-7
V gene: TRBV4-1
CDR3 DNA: TGCGCCAGCAGCCACCAGGGGGATAACTACGAGCAGTACTTC
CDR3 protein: CASSHQGDNYEQYF

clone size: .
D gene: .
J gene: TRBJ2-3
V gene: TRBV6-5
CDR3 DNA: TGTGCCAGCAGGCGTAATGTCGTTTCCGATACGCAGTATTTT
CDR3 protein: CASRRNVVSDTQYF

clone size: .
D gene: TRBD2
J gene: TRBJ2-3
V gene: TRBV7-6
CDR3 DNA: TGTGCCAGCAGCTTAGTGGCGGGGGGCTCAGATACGCAGTATTTT
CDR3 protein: CASSLVAGGSDTQYF

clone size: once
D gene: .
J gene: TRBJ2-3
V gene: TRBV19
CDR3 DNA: TGTGCCAGTAGTATAGGGGGCGGCCTCACAGATACGCAGTATTTT
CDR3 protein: CASSIGGGLTDTQYF